This T cell receptor beta chain was sequenced for a study of T-cell memory formation after mild COVID-19. Notes on the study in general: The study detected some responding clones in pre-infection memory, suggesting cross-reactive memory joined. Clones that shrank (day 15 to 85) were balanced CD4/CD8, whereas later expanders leaned CD4+.

Constant-segment primers were used for 5'RACE, and the resulting TCR alpha and TCR beta cDNA libraries carried sample barcodes and UMIs. From the 5' RACE reads, TCRdb called clonotypes with MiXCR, one entry per CDR3 protein. Among a few hundred thousand distinct CDR3 sequences listed, 13% to 15% were seen once. A remark on this clonotype: Its cognate antigen is unknown.

The V gene lost 5 bases and the J gene lost 5 bases, with 19 bases spanning the gap. There are 15 residues in the CDR3. Germline V gene lookup returns CDR1 SGHRS and CDR2 YFSETQ. The chain recombines TRBV5-1 with TRBJ1-2; D might be TRBD1 (5 bases). The TCR was taken from a man aged 18 to 30 who had mild COVID-19 (a few samples of this study predate the infection). Cell type and time point are not known. The sample taken for sequencing was PBMCs or a T cell subset sorted from them (not recorded which). In nucleotides, the CDR3 is TGCGCCAGCAGGGTGCAGGGAGGAGGTCCTTATGGCTACACCTTC. Translated, it gives CASRVQGGGPYGYTF. Combining the CDR3 with reference TRBV5-1 and TRBJ1-2 gives the whole variable domain KAGVTQTPRYLIKTRGQQVTLSCSPISGHRSVSWYQQTPGQGLQFLFEYFSETQRNKGNFPGRFSGRQFSNSRSEMNVSTLELGDSALYLCASRVQGGGPYGYTFGSGTRLTVV.